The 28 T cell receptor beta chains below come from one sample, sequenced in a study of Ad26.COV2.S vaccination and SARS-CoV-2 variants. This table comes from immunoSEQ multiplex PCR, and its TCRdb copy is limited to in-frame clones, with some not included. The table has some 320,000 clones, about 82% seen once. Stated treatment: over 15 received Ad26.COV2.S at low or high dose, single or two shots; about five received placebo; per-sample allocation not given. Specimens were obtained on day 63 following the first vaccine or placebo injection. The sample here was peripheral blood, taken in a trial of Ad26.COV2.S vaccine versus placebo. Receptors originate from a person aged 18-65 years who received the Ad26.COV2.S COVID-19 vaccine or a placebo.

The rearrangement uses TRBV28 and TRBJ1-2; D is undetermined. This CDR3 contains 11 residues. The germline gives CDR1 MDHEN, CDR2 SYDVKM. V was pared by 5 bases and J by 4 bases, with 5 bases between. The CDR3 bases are TGTGCCAGCAGTAGCGGCTATGGCTACACCTTC. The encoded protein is CASSSGYGYTF.

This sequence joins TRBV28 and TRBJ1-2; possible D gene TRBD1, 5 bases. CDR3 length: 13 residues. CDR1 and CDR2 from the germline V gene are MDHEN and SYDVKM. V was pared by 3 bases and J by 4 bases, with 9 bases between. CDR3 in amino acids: CASSLQGSYGYTF. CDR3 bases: TGTGCCAGCAGTTTGCAGGGATCCTATGGCTACACCTTC.

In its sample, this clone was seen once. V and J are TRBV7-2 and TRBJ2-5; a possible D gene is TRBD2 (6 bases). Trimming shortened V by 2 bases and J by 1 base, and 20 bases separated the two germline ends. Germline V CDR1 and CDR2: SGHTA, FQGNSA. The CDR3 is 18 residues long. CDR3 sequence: CASSLRPGGGVLQETQYF. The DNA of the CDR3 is TGTGCCAGCAGCTTACGACCGGGCGGCGGGGTCCTCCAAGAGACCCAGTACTTC. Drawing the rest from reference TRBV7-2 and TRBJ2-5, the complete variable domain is GAGVSQSPSNKVTEKGKDVELRCDPISGHTALYWYRQSLGQGLEFLIYFQGNSAPDKSGLPSDRFSAERTGGSVSTLTIQRTQQEDSAVYLCASSLRPGGGVLQETQYFGPGTRLLVL.

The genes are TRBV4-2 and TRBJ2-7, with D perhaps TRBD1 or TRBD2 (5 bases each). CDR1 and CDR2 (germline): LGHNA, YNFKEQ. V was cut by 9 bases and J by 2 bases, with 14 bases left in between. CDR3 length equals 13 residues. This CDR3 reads CASAWGLTYEQYF. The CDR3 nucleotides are TGTGCCAGTGCTTGGGGGTTAACCTACGAGCAGTACTTC.

The CDR3 protein is CASRGIKHNSYEQYF. The CDR3 DNA reads as TGTGCCAGCAGAGGAATAAAACACAACTCCTACGAGCAGTACTTC. V gene TRBV11-2 combines with J gene TRBJ2-7; D uncertain. The CDR3 loop spans 15 amino acids. Trimming took off 6 bases at V and 0 bases at J, with 15 bases between the two ends. Germline CDR1 reads SGHAT; CDR2 reads FQNNGV.

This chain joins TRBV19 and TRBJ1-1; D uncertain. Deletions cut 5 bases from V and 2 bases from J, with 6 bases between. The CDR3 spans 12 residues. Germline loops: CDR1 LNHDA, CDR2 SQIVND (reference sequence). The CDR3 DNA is TGTGCCAGTAGTCTCGGAAACACTGAAGCTTTCTTT. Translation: CASSLGNTEAFF.

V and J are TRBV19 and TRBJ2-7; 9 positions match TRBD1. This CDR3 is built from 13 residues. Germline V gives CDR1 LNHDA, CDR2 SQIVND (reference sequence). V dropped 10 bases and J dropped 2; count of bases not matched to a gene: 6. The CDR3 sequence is CATGQGPTYEQYF. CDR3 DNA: TGTGCCACAGGACAGGGGCCTACCTACGAGCAGTACTTC.

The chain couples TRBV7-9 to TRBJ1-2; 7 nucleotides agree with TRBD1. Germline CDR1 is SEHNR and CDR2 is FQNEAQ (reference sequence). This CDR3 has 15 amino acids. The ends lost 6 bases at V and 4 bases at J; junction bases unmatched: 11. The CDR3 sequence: CASSRSGTVFYGYTF. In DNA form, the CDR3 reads TGTGCCAGCAGTCGTTCTGGGACAGTTTTCTATGGCTACACCTTC.

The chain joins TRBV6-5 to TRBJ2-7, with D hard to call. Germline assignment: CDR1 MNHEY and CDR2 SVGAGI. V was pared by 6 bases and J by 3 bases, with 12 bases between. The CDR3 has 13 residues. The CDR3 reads CASRFGPSYEQYF. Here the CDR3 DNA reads TGTGCCAGCAGGTTTGGACCGAGCTACGAGCAGTACTTC.

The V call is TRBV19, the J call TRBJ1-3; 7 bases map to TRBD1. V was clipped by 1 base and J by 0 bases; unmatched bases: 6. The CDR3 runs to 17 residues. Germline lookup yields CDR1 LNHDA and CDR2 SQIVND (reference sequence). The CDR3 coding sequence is TGTGCCAGTAGTATAGGATCGGGGACAGCCTCTGGAAACACCATATATTTT. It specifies CASSIGSGTASGNTIYF.

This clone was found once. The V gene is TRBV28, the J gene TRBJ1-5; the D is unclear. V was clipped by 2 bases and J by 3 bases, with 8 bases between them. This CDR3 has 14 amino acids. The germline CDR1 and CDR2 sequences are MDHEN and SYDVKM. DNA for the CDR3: TGTGCCAGCAGTTTAGCTTTGGTCAATCAGCCCCAGCATTTT. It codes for CASSLALVNQPQHF.

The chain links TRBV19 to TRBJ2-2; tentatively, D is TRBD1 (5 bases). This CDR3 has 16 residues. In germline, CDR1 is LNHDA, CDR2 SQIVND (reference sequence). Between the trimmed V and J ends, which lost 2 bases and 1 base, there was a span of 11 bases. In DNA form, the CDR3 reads TGTGCCAGTAGTATAAGGGCAGGGCAGAACACCGGGGAGCTGTTTTTT. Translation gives CASSIRAGQNTGELFF.

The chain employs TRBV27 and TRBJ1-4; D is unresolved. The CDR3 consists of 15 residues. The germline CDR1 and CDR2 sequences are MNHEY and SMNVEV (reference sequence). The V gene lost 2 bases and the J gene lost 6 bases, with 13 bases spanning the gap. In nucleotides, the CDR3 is TGTGCCAGCAGTTTAGGTTCCGGTTCTGATGAAAAACTGTTTTTT. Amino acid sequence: CASSLGSGSDEKLFF.

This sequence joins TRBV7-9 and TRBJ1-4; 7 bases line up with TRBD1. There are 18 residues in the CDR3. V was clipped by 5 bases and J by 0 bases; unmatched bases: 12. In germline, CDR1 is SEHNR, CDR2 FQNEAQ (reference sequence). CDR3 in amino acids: CASSKRTGGRATNEKLFF. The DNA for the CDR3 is TGTGCCAGCAGCAAACGGACAGGTGGTAGGGCAACTAATGAAAAACTGTTTTTT.

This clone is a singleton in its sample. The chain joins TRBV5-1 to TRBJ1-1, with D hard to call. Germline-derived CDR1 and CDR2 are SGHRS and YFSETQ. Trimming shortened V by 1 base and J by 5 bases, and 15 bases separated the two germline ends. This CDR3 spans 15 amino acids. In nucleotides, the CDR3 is TGCGCCAGCAGCTTGTATGGGTTTGGTGGGACTGAAGCTTTCTTT. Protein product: CASSLYGFGGTEAFF.

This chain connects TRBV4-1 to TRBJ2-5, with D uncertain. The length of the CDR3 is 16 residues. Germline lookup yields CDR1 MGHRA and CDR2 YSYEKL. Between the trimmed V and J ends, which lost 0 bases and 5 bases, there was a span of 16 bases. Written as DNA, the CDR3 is TGCGCCAGCAGCCAAGATGGCCTACCCGGGCGCGAGACCCAGTACTTC. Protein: CASSQDGLPGRETQYF.

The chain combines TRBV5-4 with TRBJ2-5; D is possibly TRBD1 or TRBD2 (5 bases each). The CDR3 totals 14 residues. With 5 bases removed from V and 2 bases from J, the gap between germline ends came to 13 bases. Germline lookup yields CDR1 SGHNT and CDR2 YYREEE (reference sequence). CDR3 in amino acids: CASSWGTEQETQYF. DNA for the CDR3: TGTGCCAGCAGTTGGGGGACCGAGCAAGAGACCCAGTACTTC.

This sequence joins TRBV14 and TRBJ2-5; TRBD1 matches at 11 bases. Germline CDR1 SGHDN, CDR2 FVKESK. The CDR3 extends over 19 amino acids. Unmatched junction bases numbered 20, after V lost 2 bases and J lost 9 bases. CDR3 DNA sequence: TGTGCCAGCAGCCAAACTTGGCAGGACAGGGGGCGTAGGCGTGGTGCCCAGTACTTC. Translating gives CASSQTWQDRGRRRGAQYF. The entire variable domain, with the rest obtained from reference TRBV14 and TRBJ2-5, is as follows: EAGVTQFPSHSVIEKGQTVTLRCDPISGHDNLYWYRRVMGKEIKFLLHFVKESKQDESGMPNNRFLAERTGGTYSTLKVQPAELEDSGVYFCASSQTWQDRGRRRGAQYFGPGTRLLVL.

CDR3 nucleotide sequence: TGCAGCGCACAGGGACAATGGAACACTGAAGCTTTCTTT. It translates to CSAQGQWNTEAFF. The chain recombines TRBV29-1 with TRBJ1-1, with a weak D call TRBD1 (6 bases). The CDR3 totals 13 residues. Germline-derived CDR1 and CDR2 are SQVTM and ANQGSEA. V was cut by 7 bases and J by 1 base, with 13 bases left in between.

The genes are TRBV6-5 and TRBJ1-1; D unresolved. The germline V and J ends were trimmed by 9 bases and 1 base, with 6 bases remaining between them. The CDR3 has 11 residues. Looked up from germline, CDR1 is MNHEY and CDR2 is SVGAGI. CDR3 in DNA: TGTGCCAGTCAGACGAACACTGAAGCTTTCTTT. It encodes CASQTNTEAFF.

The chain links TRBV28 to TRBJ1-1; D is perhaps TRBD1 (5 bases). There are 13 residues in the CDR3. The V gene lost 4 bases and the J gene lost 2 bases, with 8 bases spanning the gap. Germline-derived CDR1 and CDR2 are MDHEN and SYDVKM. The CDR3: CASSSRGNTEAFF. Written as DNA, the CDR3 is TGTGCCAGCAGTTCTCGGGGCAACACTGAAGCTTTCTTT.

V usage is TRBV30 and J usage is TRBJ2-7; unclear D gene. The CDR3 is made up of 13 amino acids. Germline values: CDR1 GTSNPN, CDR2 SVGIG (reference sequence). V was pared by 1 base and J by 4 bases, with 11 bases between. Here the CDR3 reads CAWSAKGKYEQYF. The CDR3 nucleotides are TGTGCCTGGAGTGCGAAGGGTAAGTACGAGCAGTACTTC.

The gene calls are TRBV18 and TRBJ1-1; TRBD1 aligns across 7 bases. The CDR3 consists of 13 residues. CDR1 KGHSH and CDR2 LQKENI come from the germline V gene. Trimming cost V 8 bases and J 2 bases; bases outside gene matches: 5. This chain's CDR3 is CASARQGNTEAFF. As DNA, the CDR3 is TGTGCCAGCGCACGACAGGGAAACACTGAAGCTTTCTTT.

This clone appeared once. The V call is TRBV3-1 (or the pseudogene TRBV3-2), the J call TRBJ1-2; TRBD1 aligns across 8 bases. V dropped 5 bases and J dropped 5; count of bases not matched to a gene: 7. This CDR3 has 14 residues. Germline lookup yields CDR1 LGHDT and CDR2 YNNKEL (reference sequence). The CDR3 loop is CASSSSDREYGYTF. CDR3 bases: TGTGCCAGCAGCTCCTCGGACAGGGAGTATGGCTACACCTTC.

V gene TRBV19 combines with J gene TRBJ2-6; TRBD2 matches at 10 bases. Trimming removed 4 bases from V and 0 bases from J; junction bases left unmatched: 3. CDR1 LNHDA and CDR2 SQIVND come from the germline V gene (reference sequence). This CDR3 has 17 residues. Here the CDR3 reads CASSRLAGLSGANVLTF. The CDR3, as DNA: TGTGCCAGTAGTAGACTAGCGGGCCTCTCTGGGGCCAACGTCCTGACTTTC. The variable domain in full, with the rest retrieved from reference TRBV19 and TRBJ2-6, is DGGITQSPKYLFRKEGQNVTLSCEQNLNHDAMYWYRQDPGQGLRLIYYSQIVNDFQKGDIAEGYSVSREKKESFPLTVTSAQKNPTAFYLCASSRLAGLSGANVLTFGAGSRLTVL.

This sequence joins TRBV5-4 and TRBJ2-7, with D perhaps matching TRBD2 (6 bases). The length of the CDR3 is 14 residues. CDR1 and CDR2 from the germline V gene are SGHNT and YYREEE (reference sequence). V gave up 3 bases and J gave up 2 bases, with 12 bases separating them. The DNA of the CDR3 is TGTGCCAGCAGCTCGAGCGGGCAAACCTACGAGCAGTACTTC. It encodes CASSSSGQTYEQYF.

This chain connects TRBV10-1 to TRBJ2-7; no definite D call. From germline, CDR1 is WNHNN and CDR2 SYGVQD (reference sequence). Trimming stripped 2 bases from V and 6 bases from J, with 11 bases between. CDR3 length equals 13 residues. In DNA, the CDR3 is TGCGCCAGCAGTGAGAATATGGGTTCCGAGCAGTACTTC. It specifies CASSENMGSEQYF.

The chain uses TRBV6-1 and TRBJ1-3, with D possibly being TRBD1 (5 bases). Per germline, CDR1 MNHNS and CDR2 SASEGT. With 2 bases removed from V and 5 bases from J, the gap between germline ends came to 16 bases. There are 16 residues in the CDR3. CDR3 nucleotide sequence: TGTGCCAGCAGTGAACCATTGGCAGGGATTAGAAACACCATATATTTT. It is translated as CASSEPLAGIRNTIYF.